The 18 T cell receptor beta chains in this list originate from one sample, sequenced in a study of CD8+CD57+ T cells in acquired aplastic anemia. Profiling that covered TCR beta VDJ and CDR3 relied on genomic DNA as its template. TCRdb re-called the reads through MiXCR, storing one row per CDR3 protein. Of roughly 80,000 distinct CDR3 sequences in the sample, just over 70% are singletons; the top ten hold 70% to 90%. Those patients picked for sequencing had displayed CD8+CD57+ cell expansion on flow cytometry. The sequenced sample consisted of sorted CD4+, CD8+, or CD8+CD57+ T cells (not recorded which) from PBMCs. The receptors were sampled from a human donor with aplastic anemia.

Ten or more counts support this clonotype. The chain has TRBV12-3 or TRBV12-4 and TRBJ2-7; tentatively, D is TRBD2 (6 bases). The CDR3 is made up of 12 amino acids. The germline V and J ends were trimmed by 6 bases and 3 bases, with 9 bases remaining between them. CDR3 in DNA: TGTGCCAGCAGCTGGGACTTCTACGAGCAGTACTTC. Encoded protein: CASSWDFYEQYF.

This clonotype occurred a few times. The chain carries TRBV19 and TRBJ1-2, with D unclear. The germline CDR1 and CDR2 sequences are LNHDA and SQIVND (reference sequence). Deletions cut 6 bases from V and 6 bases from J, with 5 bases between. CDR3 length equals 10 residues. Written as DNA, the CDR3 is TGTGCCAGTAGAGGGAATGGCTACACCTTC. It codes for CASRGNGYTF.

This clonotype was found a few times. The V and J genes are TRBV7-9 and TRBJ1-1; D gene uncertain. Germline V gene sequence: CDR1 SEHNR, CDR2 FQNEAQ (reference sequence). The length of the CDR3 is 15 residues. The V and J ends lost 0 bases and 3 bases respectively, with 11 bases between them. CDR3 in amino acids: CASSLARWRDTEAFF. CDR3 nucleotide sequence: TGTGCCAGCAGCTTAGCGCGATGGAGGGACACTGAAGCTTTCTTT.

This clonotype occurred a few times. V gene TRBV20-1 combines with J gene TRBJ2-7; 12 nucleotides agree with TRBD2. Looked up from germline, CDR1 is DFQATT and CDR2 is SNEGSKA (reference sequence). The CDR3 has 13 amino acids. J was trimmed by 3 bases and V by 6 bases; bases with no gene match: 3. In DNA form, the CDR3 reads TGCAGTGCAACGGGACTAGCGGGCTACGAGCAGTACTTC. Its protein is CSATGLAGYEQYF.

This clonotype was observed at least ten times. The rearrangement joins TRBV13 to TRBJ2-3; TRBD2 aligns across 11 bases. This CDR3 has 15 residues. Germline CDR1 reads PRHDT; CDR2 reads FYEKMQ (reference sequence). V lost 3 bases, J lost 6 bases, and 5 bases stayed unmatched. The CDR3 reads CASSLTSGIRDTQYF. The DNA of the CDR3 is TGTGCCAGCAGCTTGACTAGCGGGATAAGGGATACGCAGTATTTT.

This chain links TRBV2 with TRBJ2-3, with 7 bases identical to TRBD2. Germline V gives CDR1 SNHLY, CDR2 FYNNEI. With 3 bases clipped from V and 0 bases from J, the junction kept 9 bases outside the gene matches. The CDR3 is 17 residues long. Written as DNA, the CDR3 is TGTGCCAGCAGTGAGTCCGGGAGGATCGTTAGCACAGATACGCAGTATTTT. This encodes CASSESGRIVSTDTQYF.

The chain employs TRBV7-9 and TRBJ2-7; D gene ambiguous. Trimming cost V 1 base and J 9 bases, with 10 bases left between them. CDR1 and CDR2 (germline): SEHNR, FQNEAQ (reference sequence). The CDR3 consists of 12 residues. The CDR3: CASSLEPLVQYF. The CDR3 nucleotides are TGTGCCAGCAGCTTAGAACCCCTTGTGCAGTACTTC.

The chain couples TRBV15 to TRBJ1-1; D is perhaps TRBD1 (5 bases). CDR3 length: 15 amino acids. V was pared by 1 base and J by 3 bases, with 12 bases between. Germline V lookup: CDR1 LNHNV, CDR2 YYDKDF (reference sequence). CDR3 DNA sequence: TGTGCCACCAGCAGAGCAGGGTGGACGGACACTGAAGCTTTCTTT. This sequence encodes CATSRAGWTDTEAFF. Full variable domain (outside the CDR3, taken from reference TRBV15 and TRBJ1-1): DAMVIQNPRYQVTQFGKPVTLSCSQTLNHNVMYWYQQKSSQAPKLLFHYYDKDFNNEADTPDNFQSRRPNTSFCFLDIRSPGLGDTAMYLCATSRAGWTDTEAFFGQGTRLTVV.

The gene calls are TRBV7-2 and TRBJ2-3; D gene uncertain. CDR1 SGHTA and CDR2 FQGNSA come from the germline V gene. V was cut by 5 bases and J by 7 bases, with 10 bases left in between. This CDR3 comprises 12 residues. CDR3 in amino acids: CASSPLVNTQYF. The CDR3 nucleotides are TGTGCCAGCAGCCCTCTTGTGAATACGCAGTATTTT.

This clonotype has only a few counts. The chain's CDR3 is CATSREGETQYF. In DNA, the CDR3 is TGTGCCACCAGCAGAGAGGGAGAGACCCAGTACTTC. The chain uses TRBV15 and TRBJ2-5; D remains unclear. From germline, CDR1 is LNHNV and CDR2 YYDKDF (reference sequence). Trimming left V 0 bases short and J 4 bases short, with 3 bases between. This CDR3 comprises 12 residues.

The V and J genes are TRBV7-9 and TRBJ2-7, with 7 bases fitting TRBD2. The germline V gene encodes CDR1 SEHNR and CDR2 FQNEAQ (reference sequence). This CDR3 comprises 14 residues. V was pared by 2 bases and J by 7 bases, with 8 bases of the junction left unmatched. The CDR3 is CASSLYRTGGEQYF. The DNA of the CDR3 is TGTGCCAGCAGCTTATACCGTACCGGGGGGGAGCAGTACTTC.

The chain is built from TRBV7-9 and TRBJ1-1; D gene uncertain. V was cut by 2 bases and J by 3 bases, with 7 bases left in between. This CDR3 is built from 13 residues. The germline gives CDR1 SEHNR, CDR2 FQNEAQ (reference sequence). The CDR3 DNA reads TGTGCCAGCAGCTTATTCGAGGACACTGAAGCTTTCTTT. Amino acids: CASSLFEDTEAFF. Looking up the rest from reference TRBV7-9 and TRBJ1-1 gives the full variable domain: DTGVSQNPRHKITKRGQNVTFRCDPISEHNRLYWYRQTLGQGPEFLTYFQNEAQLEKSRLLSDRFSAERPKGSFSTLEIQRTEQGDSAMYLCASSLFEDTEAFFGQGTRLTVV.

This clonotype showed up just a few times. V gene TRBV2 combines with J gene TRBJ1-5, with 8 bases identical to TRBD1. Germline V lookup: CDR1 SNHLY, CDR2 FYNNEI. The CDR3 consists of 13 residues. Germline trimming cut 4 bases from V and 7 bases from J; bases unmatched to any gene: 3. The CDR3 DNA reads as TGTGCCAGCAGTGGACAGGGGATGCAGCCCCAGCATTTT. It translates to CASSGQGMQPQHF.

There are many counts of this clonotype. The chain recombines TRBV6-1 with TRBJ1-1, with D uncertain. CDR1 is MNHNS, CDR2 SASEGT, per germline. The CDR3 has 15 amino acids. The germline V and J ends were trimmed by 6 bases and 2 bases, with 16 bases remaining between them. The CDR3 protein is CASRQKGGTNTEAFF. In nucleotides, the CDR3 is TGTGCCAGCAGGCAAAAGGGCGGCACAAACACTGAAGCTTTCTTT.

Notes on this clonotype: Without the conserved terminal phenylalanine or tryptophan, this CDR3 likely stems from a read error. No DNA is shown, since the ends of the CDR3 on it are uncertain; the CDR3 is the one TCRdb lists. The CDR3 region is CASSFGIG. V gene TRBV7-8 combines with J gene TRBJ1-3. The germline V gene has CDR1 SGHVS and CDR2 FQNEAQ. The CDR3 contains 8 residues when both ends are counted.

For the CDR3, the DNA is TGTGCCAGCAGTTACTCGTTCGCCTACGAGCAGTACTTC. Amino acids: CASSYSFAYEQYF. The gene calls are TRBV6-5 and TRBJ2-7; D gene unclear. This CDR3 comprises 13 residues. Trimming cost V 0 bases and J 2 bases, with 5 bases left between them. CDR1 is MNHEY and CDR2 is SVGAGI in the germline V gene.

Ten or more counts support this clonotype. The chain uses TRBV16 and TRBJ2-3; a possible D gene is TRBD2 (6 bases). The CDR3 runs to 15 residues. The V end was cut by 6 bases, the J end by 0 bases, with 13 bases between. CDR1 is KGHSY and CDR2 is FQNENV in the germline V gene. DNA of the CDR3: TGTGCCAGCAGACCGAGCGGGTTTAGCACAGATACGCAGTATTTT. Encoded protein: CASRPSGFSTDTQYF.

The chain links TRBV20-1 to TRBJ2-1; a possible D gene is TRBD1 (5 bases). Germline CDR1 DFQATT, CDR2 SNEGSKA (reference sequence). Trimming left V 5 bases short and J 0 bases short, with 14 bases between. This CDR3 is built from 15 residues. In nucleotides, the CDR3 is TGCAGTGCTGGCTTCCAGGGAAGCTCCTACAATGAGCAGTTCTTC. It is translated as CSAGFQGSSYNEQFF.